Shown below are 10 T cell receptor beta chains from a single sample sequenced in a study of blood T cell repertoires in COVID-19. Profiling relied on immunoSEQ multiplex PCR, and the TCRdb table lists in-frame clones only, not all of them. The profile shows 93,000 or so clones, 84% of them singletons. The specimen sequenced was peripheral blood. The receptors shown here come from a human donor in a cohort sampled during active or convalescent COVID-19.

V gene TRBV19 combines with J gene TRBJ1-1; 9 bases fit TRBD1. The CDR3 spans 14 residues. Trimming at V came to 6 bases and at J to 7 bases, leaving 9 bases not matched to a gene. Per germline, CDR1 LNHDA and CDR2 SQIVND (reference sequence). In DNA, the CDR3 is TGTGCCAGTAGCCATCCCGACAGGGGGGATGAAGCTTTCTTT. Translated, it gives CASSHPDRGDEAFF.

CDR3 in amino acids: CARSPPAGGPSYEQYF. CDR3 DNA sequence: TGTGCCAGAAGCCCTCCCGCGGGGGGGCCGTCCTACGAGCAGTACTTC. The chain links TRBV5-3 to TRBJ2-7; 9 positions match TRBD2. TRBV5-3 is identified as an open reading frame with a role that is uncertain. V lost 4 bases and J lost 1; bases outside the gene matches: 9. The CDR3 is 16 residues long.

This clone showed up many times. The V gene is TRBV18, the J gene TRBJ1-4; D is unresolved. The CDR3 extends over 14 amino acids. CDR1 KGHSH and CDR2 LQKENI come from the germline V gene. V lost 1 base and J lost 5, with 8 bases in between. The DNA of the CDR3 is TGTGCCAGCTCACCACAAACATTCAATGAAAAACTGTTTTTT. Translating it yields CASSPQTFNEKLFF.

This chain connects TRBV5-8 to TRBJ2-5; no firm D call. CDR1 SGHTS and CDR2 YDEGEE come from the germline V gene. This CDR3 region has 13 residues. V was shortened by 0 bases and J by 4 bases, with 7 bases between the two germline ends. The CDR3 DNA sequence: TGTGCCAGCAGCTTGGAGGCAGGAGAGACCCAGTACTTC. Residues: CASSLEAGETQYF. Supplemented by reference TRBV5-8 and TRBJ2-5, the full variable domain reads EAGVTQSPTHLIKTRGQQATLRCSPISGHTSVYWYQQALGLGLQFLLWYDEGEERNRGNFPPRFSGRQFPNYSSELNVNALELEDSALYLCASSLEAGETQYFGPGTRLLVL.

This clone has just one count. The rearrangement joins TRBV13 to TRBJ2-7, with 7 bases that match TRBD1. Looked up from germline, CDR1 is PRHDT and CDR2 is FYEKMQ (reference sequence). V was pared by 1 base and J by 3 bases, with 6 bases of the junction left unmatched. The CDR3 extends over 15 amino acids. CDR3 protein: CASSLVGGQIYEQYF. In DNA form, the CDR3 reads TGTGCCAGCAGCTTAGTTGGGGGACAGATCTACGAGCAGTACTTC.

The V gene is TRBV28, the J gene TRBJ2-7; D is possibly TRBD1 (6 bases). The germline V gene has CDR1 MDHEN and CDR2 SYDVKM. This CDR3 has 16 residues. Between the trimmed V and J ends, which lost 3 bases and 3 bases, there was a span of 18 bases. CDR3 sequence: CASSLAQGTPLYEQYF. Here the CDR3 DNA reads TGTGCCAGCAGTTTGGCCCAGGGGACACCTCTCTACGAGCAGTACTTC.

CDR3 bases: TGTGCCAGCAGTGAGCATATTAGCGGATCTTACAATGAGCAGTTCTTC. It translates to CASSEHISGSYNEQFF. J is TRBJ2-1 and V is TRBV2, with D perhaps TRBD2 (6 bases). The CDR3 has 16 amino acids. V was shortened by 3 bases and J by 4 bases, with 16 bases between the two germline ends. CDR1 is SNHLY, CDR2 FYNNEI, per germline.

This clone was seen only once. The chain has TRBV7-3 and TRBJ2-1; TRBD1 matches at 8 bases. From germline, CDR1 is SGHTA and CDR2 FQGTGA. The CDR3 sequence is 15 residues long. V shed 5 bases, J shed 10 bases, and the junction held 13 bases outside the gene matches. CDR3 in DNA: TGTGCCAGCAGCCCAGACAGGGGCAAGACCAGGGAGCAGTTCTTC. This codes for CASSPDRGKTREQFF.

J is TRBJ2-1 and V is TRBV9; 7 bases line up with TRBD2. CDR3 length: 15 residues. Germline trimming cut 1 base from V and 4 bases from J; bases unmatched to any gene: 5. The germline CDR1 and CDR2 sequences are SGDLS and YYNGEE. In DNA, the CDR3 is TGTGCCAGCAGCGTAAGCGGGACTCATTACAATGAGCAGTTCTTC. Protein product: CASSVSGTHYNEQFF.

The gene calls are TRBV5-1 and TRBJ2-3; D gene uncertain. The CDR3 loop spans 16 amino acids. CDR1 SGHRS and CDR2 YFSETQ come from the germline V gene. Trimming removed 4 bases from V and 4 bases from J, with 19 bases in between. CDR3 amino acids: CASSPPSGMSADTQYF. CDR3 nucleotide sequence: TGCGCCAGCAGCCCGCCGTCTGGCATGTCAGCAGATACGCAGTATTTT.